The clone carrying this T cell receptor beta chain was picked up many times. As yet, its antigen is unknown. These data come from a study of T cell repertoires in cytomegalovirus infection. The study, taken as a whole, reports: Totalled public TCR beta family frequency picked out people who carried CMV plus the relevant HLA.

TCRdb re-derived calls from the reads in MiXCR, one entry per CDR3 protein. The top ten hold roughly 13% of the sample, which has around 550,000 distinct CDR3 sequences, 26% seen once. The sequence derives from a human donor in good health (CMV status not recorded). Some clones in this sample may be carry-over from other donors' samples. Sequences were obtained from PBMCs.

The CDR3 sequence is CASSLPRDRAPLHF. The CDR3 nucleotides read TGTGCCAGCAGTTTACCCCGGGACAGGGCCCCCCTCCACTTT. The chain combines TRBV7-8 with TRBJ1-6; 9 nucleotides line up with TRBD1. V dropped 6 bases and J dropped 13; count of bases not matched to a gene: 10. The V gene's germline CDR1 is SGHVS and CDR2 FQNEAQ. This CDR3 comprises 14 residues.